This T cell receptor beta chain was identified in a study of blood T cells in healthy people across ages. The germline V gene has CDR1 KGHSH and CDR2 LQKENI. The CDR3 length is 14 residues. The V end was cut by 0 bases, the J end by 4 bases, with 9 bases between. The use of a sample-barcoded 5' primer and a J-beta primer mix characterized a second PCR of about 7 to 12 cycles. In TCRdb, the 5' RACE reads were re-called with MiXCR into one record per CDR3 protein. In the table there are around 900,000 distinct CDR3 sequences, around 30% of which are singletons. On this clonotype itself: Its antigen is not known.

Study observations and caveats: Observed TCR beta diversity per million T cells went down as age went up. This fall followed a roughly linear course with age.

The TCR sequence derives from a woman of 80 years or more in good health. The chain employs TRBV18 and TRBJ1-2, with D maybe TRBD1 (6 bases). Source material: blood. The CDR3 bases are TGTGCCAGCTCACCACCTGGACAGCTCTATGGCTACACCTTC. Its translation: CASSPPGQLYGYTF. The variable domain in full, with the rest retrieved from reference TRBV18 and TRBJ1-2, is NAGVMQNPRHLVRRRGQEARLRCSPMKGHSHVYWYRQLPEEGLKFMVYLQKENIIDESGMPKERFSAEFPKEGPSILRIQQVVRGDSAAYFCASSPPGQLYGYTFGSGTRLTVV.